The 7 T cell receptor beta chains in this list originate from one sample, sequenced in a study of T cell repertoires in cytomegalovirus infection. In TCRdb, the reads were re-called with MiXCR into one record per CDR3 protein. Here the sample spans under 250,000 distinct CDR3 sequences, around 6.4% being singletons. Sequenced material: PBMCs. The receptors were gathered from a human donor in good health (CMV status not recorded). Some clones in this sample may be carry-over from other donors' samples.

The rearrangement uses TRBV14 and TRBJ1-1, with TRBD1 as a possible D gene (5 bases). The CDR3 spans 11 residues. The V and J ends lost 3 bases and 8 bases respectively, with 7 bases between them. Germline CDR1 SGHDN, CDR2 FVKESK. The CDR3 region is CASSHGDEAFF. The CDR3 DNA reads as TGTGCCAGCAGCCATGGGGACGAAGCTTTCTTT.

This clonotype has a count of ten or more. CDR3 nucleotide sequence: TGTGCCAGCAGCTTATACGGGAACACCATATATTTT. It encodes CASSLYGNTIYF. V and J are TRBV7-2 and TRBJ1-3; unclear D gene. The V gene's germline CDR1 is SGHTA and CDR2 FQGNSA. V was shortened by 2 bases and J by 7 bases, with 6 bases between the two germline ends. The CDR3 consists of 12 residues.

This clonotype was observed many times. This chain links TRBV29-1 with TRBJ1-2; D is perhaps TRBD1 (5 bases). Trimming pared 6 bases from V and 8 bases from J, leaving 22 bases between. The CDR3 totals 14 residues. Germline CDR1 reads SQVTM; CDR2 reads ANQGSEA. The CDR3 spells CSVLLGADSKGYTF. In DNA form, the CDR3 reads TGCAGCGTCCTCCTTGGGGCAGACTCGAAGGGCTACACCTTC.

This clonotype was found a few times. This chain connects TRBV14 to TRBJ1-1; no clear D gene. Germline CDR1 and CDR2: SGHDN and FVKESK. This CDR3 comprises 15 residues. V lost 0 bases and J lost 5, with 13 bases in between. The CDR3: CASSQDAALWTEAFF. The CDR3 DNA reads TGTGCCAGCAGCCAAGATGCAGCACTATGGACTGAAGCTTTCTTT.

This clonotype occurred many times. The chain couples TRBV6-2 or TRBV6-3 to TRBJ1-5; D call uncertain. Per the germline V gene, CDR1 is MNHEY and CDR2 is SVGEGT. Trimming left V 2 bases short and J 5 bases short, with 10 bases between. The CDR3 contains 14 residues. The CDR3 DNA is TGTGCCAGCAGTTACGGTGGCCCCGATCAGCCCCAGCATTTT. Translation: CASSYGGPDQPQHF.

This clonotype was detected ten times or more. The CDR3 sequence: CAISYLGLAGGDTQYF. The CDR3 nucleotides are TGTGCCATCAGCTACTTAGGACTAGCGGGGGGGGATACGCAGTATTTT. The V gene is TRBV10-3, the J gene TRBJ2-3; 15 bases line up with TRBD2. From germline, CDR1 is ENHRY and CDR2 SYGVKD. This CDR3 is built from 16 residues. V dropped 6 bases and J dropped 6; count of bases not matched to a gene: 7.

The V and J genes are TRBV2 and TRBJ1-2; the D gene is possibly TRBD1 (5 bases). V was shortened by 6 bases and J by 8 bases, with 7 bases between the two germline ends. This CDR3 contains 10 residues. CDR1 is SNHLY, CDR2 FYNNEI, per germline. In DNA form, the CDR3 reads TGTGCCAGCAGCTCAGGGGGCTACACCTTC. Translated: CASSSGGYTF.